The text below deals with one T cell receptor (beta chain). This sample was included in a study of cytomegalovirus exposure and HLA in healthy donors. It was with 60 Vbeta and 13 Jbeta primers that the PCR ran. The protocol was immunoSEQ multiplex PCR, while the TCRdb copy is restricted to in-frame clones and leaves out a portion. This sample has about 140,000 clones, with approximately 80% found just once. Germline loops: CDR1 MNHEY, CDR2 SMNVEV (reference sequence). The length of the CDR3 is 13 residues. V shed 6 bases and J 4 bases; nucleotides not matched to a gene: 1. This receptor was identified in a man in his forties in good health and CMV-seronegative. The genes are TRBV27 and TRBJ2-1; the match to TRBD1 covers 9 bases. Input material: PBMCs. CDR3 bases: TGTGCCAGCAGAGGACAGGGGTACAATGAGCAGTTCTTC. It specifies CASRGQGYNEQFF.